This T cell receptor beta chain was retrieved from a study of blood T cells in healthy people across ages. Study information: The template switching approach captured approximately one barcoded beta molecule for every two T cells. Overall study findings and caveats: Observed TCR beta diversity per million T cells went down as age went up. This fall followed a roughly linear course with age. PBMCs that were unsorted prevented a conclusive naive versus antigen-experienced comparison.

Then a second PCR, running roughly 7 to 12 cycles, was carried out with a sample-barcoded 5' primer and a J-beta primer mix. TCRdb re-derived calls from the 5' RACE reads in MiXCR, one entry per CDR3 protein. The sample records about 970,000 distinct CDR3 sequences, roughly 51% being singletons. This clonotype was detected only once. What it binds is unknown. V lost 0 bases, J lost 0 bases, and 10 bases lay in between. The CDR3 sequence is 15 residues long. CDR1 is GTSNPN and CDR2 is SVGIG in the germline V gene (reference sequence). This TCR was recovered from a woman aged 60-75 years in good health. The J gene is TRBJ2-3, the V gene TRBV30, with D hard to call. Sequenced sample: blood. CDR3 nucleotide sequence: TGTGCCTGGAGTGTAACGGGCCTTAGCACAGATACGCAGTATTTT. It encodes CAWSVTGLSTDTQYF.